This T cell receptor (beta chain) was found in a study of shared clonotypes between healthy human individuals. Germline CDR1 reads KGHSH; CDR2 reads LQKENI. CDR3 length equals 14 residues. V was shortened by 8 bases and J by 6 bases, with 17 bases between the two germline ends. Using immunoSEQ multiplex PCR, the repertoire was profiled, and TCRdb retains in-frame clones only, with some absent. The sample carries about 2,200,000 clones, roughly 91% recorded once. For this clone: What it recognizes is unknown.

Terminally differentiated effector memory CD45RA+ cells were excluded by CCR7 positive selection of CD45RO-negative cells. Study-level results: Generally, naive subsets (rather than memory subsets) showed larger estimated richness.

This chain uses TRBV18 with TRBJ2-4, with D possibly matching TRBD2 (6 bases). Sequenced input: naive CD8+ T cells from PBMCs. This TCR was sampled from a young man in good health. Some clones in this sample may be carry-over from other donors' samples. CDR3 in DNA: TGTGCCAGCGAGCCTCGGGAGTATCCAAACATTCAGTACTTC. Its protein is CASEPREYPNIQYF.